The clone carrying this T cell receptor beta chain was detected only a few times. Its antigen is unknown. Only in-frame clones appear in the TCRdb table, and some are missing; sequencing was by immunoSEQ multiplex PCR. The sample carries around 80,000 clones, approximately 96% recorded once. The sample comes from a study of cytomegalovirus exposure and HLA in healthy donors. Study context: The approximately 110 validation repertoires, a later analysis reported, used the same platform as the approximately 650 first-cohort repertoires. General study results and limits: Cytomegalovirus association was assigned to about 180 TCR beta chains.

The CDR3 contains 13 residues. The V end lost 5 bases, the J end lost 6 bases, and 10 bases lay between the germline ends. The germline gives CDR1 LNHDA, CDR2 SQIVND (reference sequence). The sequencing sample was made of PBMCs. The sequence was collected from a young woman in good health and CMV-seronegative. The J gene is TRBJ2-2, the V gene TRBV19; TRBD1 might be the D (6 bases). The CDR3 reads CASSGGAAGELFF. The CDR3 coding sequence is TGTGCCAGTAGTGGGGGCGCGGCCGGGGAGCTGTTTTTT.